This T cell receptor beta chain comes out of a study of blood T cells in healthy people across ages. A second about 7 to 11 cycle PCR used barcoded and J-beta primers. Each of the cDNA molecules was tagged by a template-switch adaptor with 12 random nucleotides. A single record per CDR3 protein comes from TCRdb applying MiXCR to the 5' RACE reads. This sample yields hundreds of thousands of distinct CDR3 sequences, of which 44% are seen a single time; about a fifth belongs to the top ten. Germline assignment: CDR1 MNHEY and CDR2 SVGAGI. The ends were cut back, 4 bases at V and 5 bases at J, with 23 bases in the middle. The CDR3 is made up of 17 amino acids. This clonotype has more than one count but fewer than ten. The donors, all healthy, were Caucasians living in Russia, aged about 6 to 90.

The chain carries TRBV6-5 and TRBJ2-5, with D maybe TRBD1 (6 bases). Sequencing was performed on blood. This TCR was sampled from a man aged 55 to 70 in good health. CDR3 residues: CASSSSSRGRHGETQYF. Written as DNA, the CDR3 is TGTGCCAGCAGTTCATCTTCCAGGGGCCGTCATGGGGAGACCCAGTACTTC.